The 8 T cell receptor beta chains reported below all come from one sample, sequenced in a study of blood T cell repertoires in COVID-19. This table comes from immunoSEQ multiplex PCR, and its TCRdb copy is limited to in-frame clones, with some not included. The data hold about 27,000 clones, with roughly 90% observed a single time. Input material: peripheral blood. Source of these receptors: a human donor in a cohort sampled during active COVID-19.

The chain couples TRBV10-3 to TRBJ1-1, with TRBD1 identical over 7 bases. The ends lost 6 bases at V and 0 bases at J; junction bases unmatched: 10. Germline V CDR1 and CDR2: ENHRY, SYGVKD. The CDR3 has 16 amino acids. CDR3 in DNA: TGTGCCATCAGCGTGGGGAATACAGGGGTGAACACTGAAGCTTTCTTT. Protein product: CAISVGNTGVNTEAFF.

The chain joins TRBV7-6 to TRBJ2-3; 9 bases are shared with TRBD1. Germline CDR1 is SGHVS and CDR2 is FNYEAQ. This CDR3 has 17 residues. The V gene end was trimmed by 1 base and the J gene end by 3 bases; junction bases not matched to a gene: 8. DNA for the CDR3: TGTGCCAGCAGCTTAGTGGGCCGGGACAGGGTAACAGATACGCAGTATTTT. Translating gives CASSLVGRDRVTDTQYF.

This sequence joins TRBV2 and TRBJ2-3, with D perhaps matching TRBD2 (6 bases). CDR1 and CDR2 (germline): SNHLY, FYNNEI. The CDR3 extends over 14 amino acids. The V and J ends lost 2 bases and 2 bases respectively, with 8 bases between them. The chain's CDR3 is CASSERENTDTQYF. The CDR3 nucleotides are TGTGCCAGCAGTGAACGGGAGAACACAGATACGCAGTATTTT.

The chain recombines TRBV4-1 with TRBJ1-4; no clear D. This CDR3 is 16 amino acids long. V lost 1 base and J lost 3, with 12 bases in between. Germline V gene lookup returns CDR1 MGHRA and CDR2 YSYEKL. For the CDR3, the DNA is TGCGCCAGCAGCCAAGTTTATTCCCCGTCTAATGAAAAACTGTTTTTT. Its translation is CASSQVYSPSNEKLFF.

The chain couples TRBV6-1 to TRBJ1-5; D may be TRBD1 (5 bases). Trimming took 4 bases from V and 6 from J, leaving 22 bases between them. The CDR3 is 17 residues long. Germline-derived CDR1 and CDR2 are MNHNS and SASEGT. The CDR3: CASSGGGRTISGQPQHF. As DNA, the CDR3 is TGTGCCAGCAGTGGGGGCGGACGGACGATTAGTGGTCAGCCCCAGCATTTT.

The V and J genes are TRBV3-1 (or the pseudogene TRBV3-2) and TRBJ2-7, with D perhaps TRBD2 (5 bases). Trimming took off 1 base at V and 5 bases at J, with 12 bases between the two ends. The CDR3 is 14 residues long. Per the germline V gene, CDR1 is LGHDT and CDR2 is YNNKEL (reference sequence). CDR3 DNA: TGTGCCAGCAGCCAAGGCTCTAGCAACCACGAGCAGTACTTC. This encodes CASSQGSSNHEQYF.

The CDR3 DNA is TGCGCCAGCGGGTCAGGGGGCAATACGGACACTGAAGCTTTCTTT. It is translated as CASGSGGNTDTEAFF. V gene TRBV5-1 combines with J gene TRBJ1-1, with TRBD1 matching over 8 bases. This CDR3 is 15 amino acids long. CDR1 and CDR2 from the germline V gene are SGHRS and YFSETQ. V trimming: 7 bases; J trimming: 3 bases; junction bases outside the gene matches: 11.

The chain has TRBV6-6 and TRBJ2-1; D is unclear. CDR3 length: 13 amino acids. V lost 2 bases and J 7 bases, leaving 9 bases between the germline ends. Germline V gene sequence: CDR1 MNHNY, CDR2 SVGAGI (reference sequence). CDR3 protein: CASSYVAANEQFF. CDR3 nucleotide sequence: TGTGCCAGCAGTTACGTCGCTGCGAATGAGCAGTTCTTC.